A selection of T cell receptor beta chains follows, all from one sample in a study of blood T cells in healthy people across ages. TCRdb used MiXCR to reprocess the 5' RACE reads, holding one entry per CDR3 protein. This table holds 1.5 million to 2 million distinct CDR3 sequences, less than 50% found once. Sequenced: blood. The receptors were sampled from a woman aged 40 to 50 in good health. Both conserved end residues are part of each CDR3. Each record gives: J gene, V gene, clone size, D gene, CDR3 protein, CDR3 DNA. D genes are given only for firm matches. Clone size is stated in some rows and not others, as once, few, many or a class when expanded.

TRBJ2-4 TRBV18 . . CASSLTVGEAKNIQYF TGTGCCAGCTCACTAACAGTGGGGGAAGCCAAAAACATTCAGTACTTC
TRBJ2-7 TRBV6-2/TRBV6-3 . . CASSYFAGRYEQYF TGTGCCAGCAGTTACTTCGCGGGGAGGTACGAGCAGTACTTC
TRBJ2-6 TRBV4-3 few . CASSQEVMGRGANVLTF TGCGCCAGCAGCCAAGAGGTCATGGGCAGGGGGGCCAACGTCCTGACTTTC
TRBJ2-1 TRBV24-1 . TRBD2 CATSAGTSGPQFF TGTGCCACCAGTGCCGGGACTAGCGGGCCGCAGTTCTTC
TRBJ2-3 TRBV4-3 few . CASSQDRGEAPDTQYF TGCGCCAGCAGCCAAGATCGAGGGGAGGCCCCAGATACGCAGTATTTT
TRBJ1-2 TRBV20-1 . TRBD1 CSAVTDRVNGYTF TGCAGTGCCGTCACCGACAGGGTAAATGGCTACACCTTC
TRBJ2-3 TRBV11-2 . TRBD1 CASRRAGGMDTQYF TGTGCCAGCCGCCGGGCAGGGGGCATGGATACGCAGTATTTT
TRBJ2-5 TRBV3-1 few TRBD2 CASSQPAGGQETQYF TGTGCCAGCAGCCAACCAGCGGGGGGACAAGAGACCCAGTACTTC
TRBJ2-3 TRBV20-1 few . CSASLPPVLRNTDTQYF TGCAGTGCTAGCCTACCCCCCGTGTTGAGGAACACAGATACGCAGTATTTT
TRBJ1-1 TRBV28 . . CASRVGGSQEAFF TGTGCCAGCAGAGTGGGAGGTTCACAAGAAGCTTTCTTT
TRBJ1-2 TRBV7-2 few . CASSLEQAGDYGYTF TGTGCCAGCAGCTTAGAGCAGGCAGGAGACTATGGCTACACCTTC
TRBJ2-3 TRBV20-1 . TRBD2 CSAPGLAGGPLPQYF TGCAGTGCACCGGGACTAGCGGGGGGGCCTTTGCCGCAGTATTTT
TRBJ1-5 TRBV9 . . CASSVRSTGNQPQHF TGTGCCAGCAGCGTACGTTCGACAGGAAATCAGCCCCAGCATTTT
TRBJ2-3 TRBV7-2 . TRBD2 CASSLGLAGGTATQYF TGTGCCAGCAGCTTAGGACTAGCGGGGGGCACAGCTACGCAGTATTTT
TRBJ2-7 TRBV24-1 . . CATSGFHEQYF TGTGCCACCAGTGGTTTCCACGAGCAGTACTTC